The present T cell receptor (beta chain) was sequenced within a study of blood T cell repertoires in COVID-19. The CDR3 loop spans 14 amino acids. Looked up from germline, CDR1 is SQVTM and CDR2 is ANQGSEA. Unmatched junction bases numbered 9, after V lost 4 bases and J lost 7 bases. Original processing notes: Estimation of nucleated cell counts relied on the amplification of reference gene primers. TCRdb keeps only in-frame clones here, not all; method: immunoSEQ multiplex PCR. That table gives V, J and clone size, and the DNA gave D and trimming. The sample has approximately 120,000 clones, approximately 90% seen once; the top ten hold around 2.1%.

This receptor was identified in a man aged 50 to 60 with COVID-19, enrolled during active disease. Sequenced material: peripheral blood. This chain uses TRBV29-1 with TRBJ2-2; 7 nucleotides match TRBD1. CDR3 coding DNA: TGCAGCGTTGGGGAAGGGGGCGGAGGCGGGGAGCTGTTTTTT. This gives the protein CSVGEGGGGGELFF.